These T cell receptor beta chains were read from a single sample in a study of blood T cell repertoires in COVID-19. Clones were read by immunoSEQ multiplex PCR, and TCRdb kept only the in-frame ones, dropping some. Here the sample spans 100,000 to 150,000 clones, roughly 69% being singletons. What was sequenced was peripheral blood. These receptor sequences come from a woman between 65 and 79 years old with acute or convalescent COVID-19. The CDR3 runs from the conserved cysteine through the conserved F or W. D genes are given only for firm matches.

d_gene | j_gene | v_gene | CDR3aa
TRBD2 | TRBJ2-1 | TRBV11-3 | CASSSPGLAGGEQFF
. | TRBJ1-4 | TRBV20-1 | CSASGATGSNEKLFF
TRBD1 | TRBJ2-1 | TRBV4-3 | CASSQDRSSYNEQFF
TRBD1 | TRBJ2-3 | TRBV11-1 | CASSSREDRGWDTQYF
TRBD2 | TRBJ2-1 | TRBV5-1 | CASSLAGVGRNEQFF
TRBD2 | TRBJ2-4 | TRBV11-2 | CASSSERLAVAKNIQYF
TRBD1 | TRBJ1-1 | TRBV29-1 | CSVLGVRGMAFF
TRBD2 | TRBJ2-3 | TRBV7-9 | CASSLVRAGGSDTQYF
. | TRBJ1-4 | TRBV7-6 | CASSLLIGGRATNEKLFF
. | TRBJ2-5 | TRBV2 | CASSGLAQETQYF
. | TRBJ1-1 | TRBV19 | CASSSRGNTEAFF
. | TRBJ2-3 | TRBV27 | CASSMTRTTDTQYF
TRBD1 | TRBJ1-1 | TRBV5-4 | CASSFTGQGGKAFF
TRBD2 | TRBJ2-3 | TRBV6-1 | CASSVQRGPRTDTQYF
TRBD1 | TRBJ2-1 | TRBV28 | CASSRDRPNNEQFF
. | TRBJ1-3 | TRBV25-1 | CASSPTGSSGNTIYF
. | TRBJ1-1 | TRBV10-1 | CASSGQSNTEAFF
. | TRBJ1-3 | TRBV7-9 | CASSLVVGNEALRYTIYF
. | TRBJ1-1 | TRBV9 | CASSTGAMNTEAFF
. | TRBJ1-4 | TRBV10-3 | CAISESRGGRDNEKLFF
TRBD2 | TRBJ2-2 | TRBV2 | CASSPGLVGDTGELFF
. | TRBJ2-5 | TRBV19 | CASSSGTHQETQYF
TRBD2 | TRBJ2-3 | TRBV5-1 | CASTGTSDTDTQYF
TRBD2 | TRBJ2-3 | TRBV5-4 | CASSPRLAGEVDTQYF
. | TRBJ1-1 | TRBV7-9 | CASLGEGKADTEAFF
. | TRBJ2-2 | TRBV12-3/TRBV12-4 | CASTVAGELFF
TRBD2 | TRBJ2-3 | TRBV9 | CASSQRGSGGASGDTQYF
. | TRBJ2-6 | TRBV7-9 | CASSLGDSGANVLTF
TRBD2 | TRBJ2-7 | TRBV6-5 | CAGGGDGGGIYEQYF